These T cell receptor beta chains were read from a single sample in a study of blood T cell repertoires in COVID-19. Produced via immunoSEQ multiplex PCR; TCRdb's table is partial and in-frame only. This sample carries some 90,000 clones, roughly 88% of them seen once, and the ten largest clones take 25%. The material sequenced was peripheral blood. These receptors came from a human donor in a cohort sampled during active COVID-19. CDR3s include the opening cysteine and the closing phenylalanine or tryptophan. Each record gives: D gene, clone size, V gene, J gene, CDR3 protein, CDR3 DNA. D genes are given only for firm matches. The listing skips clone size in some rows; elsewhere it reads once, few, many or a size class.

D gene: NA; clone size: NA; V gene: TRBV28; J gene: TRBJ2-7; CDR3 protein: CVSAQVSSYEQYF; CDR3 DNA: TGTGTCAGTGCCCAGGTAAGCTCCTACGAGCAGTACTTC
D gene: NA; clone size: NA; V gene: TRBV21-1; J gene: TRBJ2-2; CDR3 protein: CASSNSGRPF; CDR3 DNA: TGTGCCAGCAGCAATTCTGGGCGTCCTTTT
D gene: TRBD1; clone size: NA; V gene: TRBV5-1; J gene: TRBJ1-2; CDR3 protein: CASSWGQGAHYGYTF; CDR3 DNA: TGCGCCAGCAGCTGGGGACAGGGAGCTCACTATGGCTACACCTTC
D gene: TRBD2; clone size: once; V gene: TRBV5-1; J gene: TRBJ2-2; CDR3 protein: CASSSRTSGNTGELFF; CDR3 DNA: TGCGCCAGCAGCTCTCGGACTAGCGGCAACACCGGGGAGCTGTTTTTT
D gene: TRBD2; clone size: NA; V gene: TRBV6-2/TRBV6-3; J gene: TRBJ2-7; CDR3 protein: CASSAASGRGEQYF; CDR3 DNA: TGTGCCAGCAGTGCCGCTAGCGGAAGGGGCGAGCAGTACTTC
D gene: TRBD1; clone size: once; V gene: TRBV6-6; J gene: TRBJ1-1; CDR3 protein: CASSFGDRNTEAFF; CDR3 DNA: TGTGCCAGCTCCTTCGGGGACAGGAACACTGAAGCTTTCTTT
D gene: NA; clone size: NA; V gene: TRBV19; J gene: TRBJ2-3; CDR3 protein: CASRWTVSTDTQYF; CDR3 DNA: TGTGCCAGTAGATGGACAGTTAGCACAGATACGCAGTATTTT
D gene: NA; clone size: NA; V gene: TRBV3-1/TRBV3-2; J gene: TRBJ1-1; CDR3 protein: CASSQDREAFF; CDR3 DNA: TGTGCCAGCAGCCAAGACAGGGAAGCTTTCTTT
D gene: TRBD2; clone size: medium-sized; V gene: TRBV6-5; J gene: TRBJ2-7; CDR3 protein: CASSSGTSIFEQYF; CDR3 DNA: TGTGCCAGCAGTTCCGGGACTAGCATTTTCGAGCAGTACTTC
D gene: TRBD2; clone size: NA; V gene: TRBV2; J gene: TRBJ2-1; CDR3 protein: CASSEQGLAGGHEFNEQFF; CDR3 DNA: TGTGCCAGCAGTGAACAGGGACTAGCGGGGGGACACGAATTCAATGAGCAGTTCTTC
D gene: NA; clone size: NA; V gene: TRBV29-1; J gene: TRBJ2-7; CDR3 protein: CSVVGRSPYEQYF; CDR3 DNA: TGCAGCGTTGTTGGTCGGAGCCCATACGAGCAGTACTTC
D gene: TRBD1; clone size: few; V gene: TRBV19; J gene: TRBJ1-1; CDR3 protein: CASSGDRGTEAFF; CDR3 DNA: TGTGCCAGTAGCGGAGACAGGGGCACTGAAGCTTTCTTT
D gene: NA; clone size: NA; V gene: TRBV7-2; J gene: TRBJ1-1; CDR3 protein: CASSLDEGFGAFF; CDR3 DNA: TGTGCCAGCAGCTTAGATGAGGGCTTTGGAGCTTTCTTT
D gene: TRBD1; clone size: NA; V gene: TRBV19; J gene: TRBJ2-3; CDR3 protein: CASSARDREWADTQYF; CDR3 DNA: TGTGCCAGTAGTGCCCGGGACAGGGAGTGGGCAGATACGCAGTATTTT
D gene: NA; clone size: NA; V gene: TRBV9; J gene: TRBJ2-7; CDR3 protein: CASSVLPTVGGEQYF; CDR3 DNA: TGTGCCAGCAGCGTTCTCCCGACTGTGGGGGGCGAGCAGTACTTC
D gene: NA; clone size: NA; V gene: TRBV30; J gene: TRBJ2-7; CDR3 protein: CAWSVLPYEQYF; CDR3 DNA: TGTGCCTGGAGTGTACTTCCGTACGAGCAGTACTTC
D gene: TRBD2; clone size: NA; V gene: TRBV3-1/TRBV3-2; J gene: TRBJ2-1; CDR3 protein: CASSPSKGLAVGEQFF; CDR3 DNA: TGTGCCAGCAGCCCCTCAAAGGGACTAGCAGTAGGTGAGCAGTTCTTC
D gene: NA; clone size: NA; V gene: TRBV5-6; J gene: TRBJ1-1; CDR3 protein: CASSSRRGNTEAFF; CDR3 DNA: TGTGCCAGCAGCTCCCGACGGGGAAACACTGAAGCTTTCTTT
D gene: NA; clone size: NA; V gene: TRBV2; J gene: TRBJ1-4; CDR3 protein: CASRGGGAGEKLFF; CDR3 DNA: TGTGCCAGCAGGGGGGGAGGGGCCGGCGAAAAACTGTTTTTT
D gene: NA; clone size: NA; V gene: TRBV7-8; J gene: TRBJ2-5; CDR3 protein: CASSPPDSRETQYF; CDR3 DNA: TGTGCCAGCAGCCCACCCGACAGCCGCGAGACCCAGTACTTC
D gene: TRBD2; clone size: NA; V gene: TRBV2; J gene: TRBJ2-5; CDR3 protein: CASKRGEGTQYF; CDR3 DNA: TGTGCCAGCAAGCGGGGGGAGGGGACCCAGTACTTC
D gene: NA; clone size: few; V gene: TRBV7-8; J gene: TRBJ2-7; CDR3 protein: CASSGSGVAYEQYF; CDR3 DNA: TGTGCCAGCAGCGGATCGGGAGTGGCCTACGAGCAGTACTTC
D gene: TRBD2; clone size: NA; V gene: TRBV28; J gene: TRBJ2-5; CDR3 protein: CASSFPETSGRSEETQYF; CDR3 DNA: TGTGCCAGCAGTTTTCCGGAGACTAGCGGGAGGTCGGAAGAGACCCAGTACTTC
D gene: NA; clone size: NA; V gene: TRBV5-5; J gene: TRBJ2-3; CDR3 protein: CASSESTDTQYF; CDR3 DNA: TGTGCCAGCAGCGAGAGCACAGATACGCAGTATTTT
D gene: NA; clone size: NA; V gene: TRBV10-3; J gene: TRBJ2-2; CDR3 protein: CAISEGVMREKSGELFF; CDR3 DNA: TGTGCCATCAGTGAAGGGGTTATGCGGGAAAAGTCCGGGGAGCTGTTTTTT
D gene: NA; clone size: once; V gene: TRBV11-1; J gene: TRBJ1-1; CDR3 protein: CASSFYRENTEAFF; CDR3 DNA: TGTGCCAGCAGCTTCTACAGGGAGAACACTGAAGCTTTCTTT
D gene: TRBD1; clone size: NA; V gene: TRBV6-2/TRBV6-3; J gene: TRBJ1-4; CDR3 protein: CASSKGGAYEKLFF; CDR3 DNA: TGTGCCAGCAGTAAAGGGGGCGCCTATGAAAAACTGTTTTTT
D gene: NA; clone size: NA; V gene: TRBV3-1/TRBV3-2; J gene: TRBJ2-3; CDR3 protein: CASSQDGTTDTQYF; CDR3 DNA: TGTGCCAGCAGCCAAGATGGGACTACAGATACGCAGTATTTT
D gene: NA; clone size: few; V gene: TRBV5-1; J gene: TRBJ1-5; CDR3 protein: CASSAGGDQPQHF; CDR3 DNA: TGCGCCAGCAGCGCGGGGGGAGATCAGCCCCAGCATTTT
D gene: NA; clone size: NA; V gene: TRBV6-5; J gene: TRBJ1-2; CDR3 protein: CASGQTLFGGYTF; CDR3 DNA: TGTGCCAGCGGACAGACGTTATTCGGTGGCTACACCTTC
D gene: NA; clone size: once; V gene: TRBV7-9; J gene: TRBJ1-1; CDR3 protein: CASSLQGPNTEAFF; CDR3 DNA: TGTGCCAGCAGCTTACAGGGGCCGAACACTGAAGCTTTCTTT
D gene: TRBD2; clone size: NA; V gene: TRBV27; J gene: TRBJ2-1; CDR3 protein: CASSQREVYNEQFF; CDR3 DNA: TGTGCCAGCAGTCAGCGGGAGGTCTACAATGAGCAGTTCTTC